This T cell receptor beta chain is drawn from a study of blood T cell repertoires in COVID-19. Looking at the study overall: COVID-19 samples collected from the United States, Italy and Spain covered acute and convalescent phases. The cDNA or gDNA used as material had been derived from T cells, B-cell-depleted T cells, or PBMCs.

As originally analysed: From reference gene primer amplification, estimates of nucleated cell counts were derived. Some clones are missing from TCRdb's copy, which holds only in-frame ones; the method was immunoSEQ multiplex PCR. The V and J calls and clone size are taken from that table; D and trimming were inferred from the DNA. This table has tens of thousands of clones, around 93% appearing once. This clone was counted a single time. CDR3 length equals 12 residues. Germline assignment: CDR1 LNHDA and CDR2 SQIVND (reference sequence). The V and J ends lost 8 bases and 8 bases respectively, with 15 bases between them.

This TCR derives from an older woman with active or convalescent COVID-19. Source material: peripheral blood. The V gene is TRBV19, the J gene TRBJ1-2; the D gene is possibly TRBD1 (6 bases). The CDR3 region has the DNA TGTGCCAGTCGCACAGGGAGGGGAGGCTACACCTTC. Residues: CASRTGRGGYTF. Drawing the rest from reference TRBV19 and TRBJ1-2, the complete variable domain is DGGITQSPKYLFRKEGQNVTLSCEQNLNHDAMYWYRQDPGQGLRLIYYSQIVNDFQKGDIAEGYSVSREKKESFPLTVTSAQKNPTAFYLCASRTGRGGYTFGSGTRLTVV.